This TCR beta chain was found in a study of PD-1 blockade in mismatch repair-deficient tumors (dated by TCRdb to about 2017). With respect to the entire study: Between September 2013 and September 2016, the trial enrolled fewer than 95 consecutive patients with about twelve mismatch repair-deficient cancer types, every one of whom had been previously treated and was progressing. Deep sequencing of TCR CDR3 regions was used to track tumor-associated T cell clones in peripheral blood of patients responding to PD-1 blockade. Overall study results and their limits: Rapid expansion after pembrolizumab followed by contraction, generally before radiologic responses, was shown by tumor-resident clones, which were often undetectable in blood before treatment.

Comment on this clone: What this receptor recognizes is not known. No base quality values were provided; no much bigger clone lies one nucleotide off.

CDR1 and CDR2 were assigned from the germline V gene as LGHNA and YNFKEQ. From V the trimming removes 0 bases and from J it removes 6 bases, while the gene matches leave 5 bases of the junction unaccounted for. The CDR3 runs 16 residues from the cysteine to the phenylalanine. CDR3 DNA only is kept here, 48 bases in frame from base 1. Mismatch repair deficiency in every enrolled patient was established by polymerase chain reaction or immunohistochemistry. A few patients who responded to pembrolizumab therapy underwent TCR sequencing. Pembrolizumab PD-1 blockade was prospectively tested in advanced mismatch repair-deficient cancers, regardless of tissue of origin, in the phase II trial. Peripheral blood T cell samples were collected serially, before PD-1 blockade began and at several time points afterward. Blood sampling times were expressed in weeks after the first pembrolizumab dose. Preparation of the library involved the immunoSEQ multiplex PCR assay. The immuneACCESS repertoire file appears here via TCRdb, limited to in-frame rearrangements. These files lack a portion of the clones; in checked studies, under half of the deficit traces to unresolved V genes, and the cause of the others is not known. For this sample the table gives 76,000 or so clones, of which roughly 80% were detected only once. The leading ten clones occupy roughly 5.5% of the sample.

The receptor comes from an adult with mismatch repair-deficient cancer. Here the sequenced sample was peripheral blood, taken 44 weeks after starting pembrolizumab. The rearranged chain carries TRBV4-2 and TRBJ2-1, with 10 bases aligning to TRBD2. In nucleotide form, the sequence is TGTGCCAGCAGCCAAGATCGGACTAGCGGTGTCAATGAGCAGTTCTTC. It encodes CASSQDRTSGVNEQFF.